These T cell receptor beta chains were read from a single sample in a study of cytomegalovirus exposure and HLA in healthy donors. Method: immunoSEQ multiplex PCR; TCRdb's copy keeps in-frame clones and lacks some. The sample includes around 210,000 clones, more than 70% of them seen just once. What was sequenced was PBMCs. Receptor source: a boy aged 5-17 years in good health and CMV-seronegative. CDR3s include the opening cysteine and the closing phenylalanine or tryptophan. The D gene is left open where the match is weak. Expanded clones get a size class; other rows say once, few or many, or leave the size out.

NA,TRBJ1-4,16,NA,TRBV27,CASSFLRGGADEKLFF,TGTGCCAGCAGTTTCCTTAGGGGGGGTGCGGATGAAAAACTGTTTTTT
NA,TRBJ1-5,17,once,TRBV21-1,CASRAGREPWSNQPQHF,TGTGCCAGCAGGGCAGGTCGGGAACCATGGAGCAATCAGCCCCAGCATTTT
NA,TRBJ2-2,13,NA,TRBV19,CASSIRGPGELFF,TGTGCCAGTAGTATTAGGGGTCCCGGGGAGCTGTTTTTT
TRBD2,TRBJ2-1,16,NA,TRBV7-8,CASSSGASGRSNEQFF,TGTGCCAGCAGCTCTGGGGCTAGCGGGAGATCCAATGAGCAGTTCTTC
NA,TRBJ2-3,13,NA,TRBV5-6,CASSLGSADTQYF,TGTGCCAGCAGCTTGGGTAGCGCAGATACGCAGTATTTT
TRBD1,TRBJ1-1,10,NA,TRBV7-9,CASSLGDRVF,TGTGCCAGCAGCTTAGGGGACAGGGTCTTT
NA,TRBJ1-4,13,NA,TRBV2,CASSEGGFEKLFF,TGTGCCAGCAGTGAAGGAGGGTTTGAAAAACTGTTTTTT
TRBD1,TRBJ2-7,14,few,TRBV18,CASSPRTGALEQYF,TGTGCCAGCTCACCACGGACAGGGGCCCTCGAGCAGTACTTC
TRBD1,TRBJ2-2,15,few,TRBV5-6,CASSIGTDNTGELFF,TGTGCCAGCAGCATCGGGACAGACAACACCGGGGAGCTGTTTTTT
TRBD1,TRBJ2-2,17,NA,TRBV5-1,CASSPRTGDTNTGELFF,TGCGCCAGCAGCCCACGGACAGGGGATACGAACACCGGGGAGCTGTTTTTT
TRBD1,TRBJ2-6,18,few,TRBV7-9,CASSRRDRTSSGANVLTF,TGTGCCAGCAGCCGTCGGGACAGGACGTCCTCTGGGGCCAACGTCCTGACTTTC
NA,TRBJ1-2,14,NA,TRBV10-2,CASRDWGSNYGYTF,TGCGCCAGCAGGGATTGGGGCTCTAACTATGGCTACACCTTC
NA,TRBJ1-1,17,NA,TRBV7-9,CASSLGASTLMNTEAFF,TGTGCCAGCAGCTTAGGGGCCAGTACCCTGATGAACACTGAAGCTTTCTTT
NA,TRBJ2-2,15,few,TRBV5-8,CASSDYRKITGELFF,TGTGCCAGCAGCGATTACAGGAAGATCACCGGGGAGCTGTTTTTT
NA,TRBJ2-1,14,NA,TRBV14,CASSQASVYNEQFF,TGTGCCAGCAGCCAAGCGTCAGTCTACAATGAGCAGTTCTTC
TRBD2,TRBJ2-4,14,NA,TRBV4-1,CASSPSGGGTIQYF,TGCGCCAGCAGTCCTAGCGGGGGGGGTACCATTCAGTACTTC
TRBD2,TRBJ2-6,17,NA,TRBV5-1,CASSLTSGSSGANVLTF,TGCGCCAGCAGCTTGACTAGCGGGAGCTCTGGGGCCAACGTCCTGACTTTC
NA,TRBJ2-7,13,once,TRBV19,CASSAEGAYEQYF,TGTGCCAGTAGCGCGGAGGGTGCCTACGAGCAGTACTTC
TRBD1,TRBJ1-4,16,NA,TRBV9,CASSSTGAGSNEKLFF,TGTGCCAGCAGCTCTACAGGGGCTGGGTCTAATGAAAAACTGTTTTTT
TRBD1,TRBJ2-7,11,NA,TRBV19,CASTGGYEQYF,TGTGCCAGCACAGGGGGCTACGAGCAGTACTTC
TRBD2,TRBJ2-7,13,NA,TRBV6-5,CASTQTSGDEQYF,TGTGCCAGCACCCAGACTAGCGGGGACGAGCAGTACTTC
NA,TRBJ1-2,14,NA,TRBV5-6,CASSRGTGLWGYTF,TGTGCCAGCAGCCGGGGAACTGGACTGTGGGGCTACACCTTC
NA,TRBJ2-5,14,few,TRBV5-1,CASGLPQGAETQYF,TGCGCCAGCGGCCTCCCACAGGGAGCCGAGACCCAGTACTTC
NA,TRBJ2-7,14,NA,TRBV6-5,CASSYSQGSYEQYF,TGTGCCAGCAGTTACTCTCAGGGCTCCTACGAGCAGTACTTC
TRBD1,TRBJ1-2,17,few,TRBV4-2,CASSPSTGRRGPYGYTF,TGTGCCAGCAGCCCGTCAACAGGGCGTAGGGGGCCCTATGGCTACACCTTC
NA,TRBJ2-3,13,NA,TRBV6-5,CASRTPAVHTQYF,TGTGCCAGCAGGACCCCCGCGGTGCATACGCAGTATTTT
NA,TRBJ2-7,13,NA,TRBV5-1,CASSPHGQYEQYF,TGCGCCAGCAGCCCTCACGGACAGTACGAGCAGTACTTC
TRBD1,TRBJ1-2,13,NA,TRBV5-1,CASSLEDRGGYTF,TGCGCCAGCAGCTTGGAGGACAGGGGTGGCTACACCTTC
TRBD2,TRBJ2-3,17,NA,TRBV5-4,CASSIRIAGGGADTQYF,TGTGCCAGCAGCATCCGAATAGCGGGGGGAGGGGCAGATACGCAGTATTTT
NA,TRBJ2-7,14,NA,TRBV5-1,CASSFRTNSYEQYF,TGCGCCAGCAGCTTCCGGACTAACTCCTACGAGCAGTACTTC
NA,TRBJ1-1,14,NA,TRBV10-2,CASRTVVPNTEAFF,TGCGCCAGCAGGACAGTGGTTCCTAACACTGAAGCTTTCTTT
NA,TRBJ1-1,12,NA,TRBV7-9,CASLGGVGEAFF,TGTGCCAGCTTGGGGGGGGTGGGTGAAGCTTTCTTT
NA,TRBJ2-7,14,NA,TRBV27,CASSFAYSSYEQYF,TGTGCCAGCAGTTTCGCGTATTCATCCTACGAGCAGTACTTC
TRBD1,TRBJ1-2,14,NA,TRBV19,CASKWSTGDYGYTF,TGTGCCAGTAAATGGTCGACAGGGGACTATGGCTACACCTTC
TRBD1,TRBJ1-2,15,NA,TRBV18,CASSPPAQGAGGYTF,TGTGCCAGCTCACCACCCGCTCAGGGGGCAGGGGGCTACACCTTC
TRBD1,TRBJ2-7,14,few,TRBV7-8,CASSYRDRGYEQYF,TGTGCCAGCAGCTACCGGGACAGGGGATACGAGCAGTACTTC
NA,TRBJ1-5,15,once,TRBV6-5,CASSPLGRRDQPQHF,TGTGCCAGCAGTCCCTTGGGGCGAAGGGATCAGCCCCAGCATTTT
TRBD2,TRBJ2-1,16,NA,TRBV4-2,CASSSRLASGRREQFF,TGTGCCAGCAGCAGCCGGTTGGCTAGCGGGAGGCGTGAGCAGTTCTTC
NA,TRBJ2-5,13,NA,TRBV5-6,CASSSGFQETQYF,TGTGCCAGCAGCTCAGGGTTCCAAGAGACCCAGTACTTC
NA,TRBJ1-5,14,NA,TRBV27,CASSLQRGREPQHF,TGTGCCAGCAGTTTACAGCGGGGGCGGGAGCCCCAGCATTTT
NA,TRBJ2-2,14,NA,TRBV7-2,CASSYRDGTGELFF,TGTGCCAGCAGCTACAGGGATGGCACCGGGGAGCTGTTTTTT
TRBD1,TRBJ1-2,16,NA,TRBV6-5,CASSSRTGGAKDGYTF,TGTGCCAGCAGTTCAAGAACAGGGGGCGCTAAGGATGGCTACACCTTC
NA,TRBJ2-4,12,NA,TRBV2,CATAVAKNIQYF,TGTGCCACAGCGGTAGCCAAAAACATTCAGTACTTC
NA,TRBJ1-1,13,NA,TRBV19,CASIRTGLGEAFF,TGTGCCAGTATTAGAACAGGGTTGGGTGAAGCTTTCTTT
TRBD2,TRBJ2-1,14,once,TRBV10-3,CAISEGAGGYEQFF,TGTGCCATCAGTGAAGGAGCGGGAGGCTATGAGCAGTTCTTC